This T cell receptor beta chain was identified during a study of blood T cell repertoires in COVID-19 (dated by TCRdb to 2020 to 2022). A note on the overall study: Samples from collaborators originated in the United States, Italy and Spain and spanned both the acute and convalescent phases of COVID-19. The material from the prospective study consisted of cDNA or gDNA derived from T cells, B-cell-depleted T cells, or PBMCs. The samples were drawn from the first 160 participants of the ongoing ImmuneRACE study and from over 950 subjects provided by 6 global collaborators. Nearly every sample came with metadata listing a de-identified subject ID, COVID-19 status, age in years and sex. The repertoires were made available in a free public database intended to serve as a resource for research on the immune response to SARS-CoV-2. Subjects who had been exposed to COVID-19, were actively infected with it, or had recovered from it provided the deeply sampled blood TCRbeta repertoires that made up the dataset. Where HLA class I and class II types were available, the types were taken from metadata supplied by the sample provider, not from assay-based typing.

As to this clone: Its antigen target is currently unknown. Base qualities are not provided; no much larger clone lies one nucleotide away.

The CDR3 covers 17 residues, taking in both the cysteine and the phenylalanine. Only the CDR3 region is kept as DNA, spanning 51 bases read in frame from base 1. V gives up 1 base and J gives up 2 bases, and the segment between their germline ends measures 18 bases. CDR1 and CDR2 are read off the germline V gene as SGDLS and YYNGEE. Each collaborating institution followed its own protocols to collect whole blood in K2EDTA tubes. For TCRbeta analysis, collaborators shipped samples in one of three forms: frozen whole blood, isolated PBMCs, or DNA extracted from either of those sample types. TCRbeta CDR3 regions were amplified from genomic DNA by means of the immunoSEQ Assay, a bias-controlled multiplex PCR. Turning to the authors' computational methods: Nucleated cell counts per sample were estimated from amplification of reference gene primers within the assay. To quantify the absolute abundance of each unique TCRbeta CDR3 rearrangement, sequence reads were collapsed and filtered. For each sample, productive Simpson clonality was calculated as the square root of Simpson's diversity index across productive rearrangements. As stored in TCRdb, this immuneACCESS dataset retains in-frame rearrangements with V and J assigned. A fraction of the clones does not appear; measured against another copy, unresolved V genes explain less than half of the discrepancy, and the remainder lacks a known reason. V, J and clone size are those of that table, while D and trimming were read from the DNA. Present in this sample are about 72,000 clones, approximately 90% of which were seen just once. The ten largest clones capture roughly a tenth of the sample.

The paper's findings and limits, for the study overall: Clinical and demographic metadata were provided uncurated, with the amount varying by source and participant.

The source material was peripheral blood. The origin of this receptor is a man aged 65 to 85 with active or convalescent COVID-19. The chain is made from TRBV9 and TRBJ1-1; the D gene cannot be named for sure. The CDR3 is CASSVSEGKGLNTEAFF. At the DNA level, the sequence is TGTGCCAGCAGCGTATCCGAGGGTAAGGGCCTTAACACTGAAGCTTTCTTT. When the CDR3 is completed using the reference TRBV9 and TRBJ1-1 genes on either side, the full variable domain is DSGVTQTPKHLITATGQRVTLRCSPRSGDLSVYWYQQSLDQGLQFLIQYYNGEERAKGNILERFSAQQFPDLHSELNLSSLELGDSALYFCASSVSEGKGLNTEAFFGQGTRLTVV.